This passage covers 4 T cell receptor beta chains from one sample sequenced in a study of blood T cell repertoires in COVID-19. The method was immunoSEQ multiplex PCR; TCRdb's version includes in-frame clones alone and lacks a portion of them. This table holds 150,000 to 200,000 clones, about 84% found once. Material for sequencing was PBMCs or T cells enriched from blood (not recorded which). The source is a man aged 45 to 65 who had recovered from COVID-19.

This clone has more than one count but fewer than ten. The chain employs TRBV7-6 and TRBJ1-1, with a possible D match to TRBD1 (5 bases). Per germline, CDR1 SGHVS and CDR2 FNYEAQ. CDR3 size: 16 residues. Trimming pared 6 bases from V and 1 base from J, leaving 18 bases between. The DNA of the CDR3 is TGTGCCAGCAGATCAATAATTAGGGGCAAGAACACTGAAGCTTTCTTT. It yields the protein CASRSIIRGKNTEAFF.

The chain joins TRBV6-5 to TRBJ1-1; D remains unclear. Looked up from germline, CDR1 is MNHEY and CDR2 is SVGAGI. Trimming pared 6 bases from V and 1 base from J, leaving 12 bases between. There are 14 residues in the CDR3. CDR3 amino acids: CASRTGRENTEAFF. In DNA, the CDR3 is TGTGCCAGCAGAACCGGGAGGGAGAACACTGAAGCTTTCTTT.

The chain has TRBV2 and TRBJ2-5; no definite D call. V was clipped by 4 bases and J by 5 bases, with 5 bases between them. Germline V lookup: CDR1 SNHLY, CDR2 FYNNEI. The CDR3 covers 11 residues. The CDR3 DNA follows: TGTGCCAGCAGTGCTATCGAGACCCAGTACTTC. Translating it yields CASSAIETQYF. Using reference TRBV2 and TRBJ2-5 for the parts outside the CDR3, the full variable domain is EPEVTQTPSHQVTQMGQEVILRCVPISNHLYFYWYRQILGQKVEFLVSFYNNEISEKSEIFDDQFSVERPDGSNFTLKIRSTKLEDSAMYFCASSAIETQYFGPGTRLLVL.

This clone was seen more than once but under ten times. The V call is TRBV5-1, the J call TRBJ1-1, with a possible D match to TRBD1 (5 bases). The CDR3 totals 13 residues. Germline V lookup: CDR1 SGHRS, CDR2 YFSETQ. The CDR3 reads CASGGSRVGEAFF. The CDR3 DNA reads as TGCGCATCGGGGGGGAGCCGTGTGGGTGAAGCTTTCTTT.